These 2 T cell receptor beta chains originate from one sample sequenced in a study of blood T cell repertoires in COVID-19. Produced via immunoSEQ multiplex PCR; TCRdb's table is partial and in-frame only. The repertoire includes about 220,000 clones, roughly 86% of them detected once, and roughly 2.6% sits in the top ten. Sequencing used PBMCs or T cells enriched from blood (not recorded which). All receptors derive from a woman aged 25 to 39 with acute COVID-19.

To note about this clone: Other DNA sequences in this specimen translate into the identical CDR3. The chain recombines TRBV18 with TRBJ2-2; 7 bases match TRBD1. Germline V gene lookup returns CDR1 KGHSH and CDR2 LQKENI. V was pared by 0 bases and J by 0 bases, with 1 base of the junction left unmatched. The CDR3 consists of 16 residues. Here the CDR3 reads CASSPPGQSNTGELFF. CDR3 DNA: TGTGCCAGCTCACCACCGGGACAGTCGAACACCGGGGAGCTGTTTTTT.

CDR3 protein: CASSGGTSTAYEQYF. CDR3 nucleotides: TGTGCCAGCAGCGGAGGGACTAGCACTGCCTACGAGCAGTACTTC. V gene TRBV7-2 combines with J gene TRBJ2-7; 9 bases line up with TRBD2. Germline V lookup: CDR1 SGHTA, CDR2 FQGNSA. This CDR3 has 15 residues. J was trimmed by 2 bases and V by 5 bases; bases with no gene match: 7. The whole variable domain, filled in from reference TRBV7-2 and TRBJ2-7, reads GAGVSQSPSNKVTEKGKDVELRCDPISGHTALYWYRQSLGQGLEFLIYFQGNSAPDKSGLPSDRFSAERTGGSVSTLTIQRTQQEDSAVYLCASSGGTSTAYEQYFGPGTRLTVT.